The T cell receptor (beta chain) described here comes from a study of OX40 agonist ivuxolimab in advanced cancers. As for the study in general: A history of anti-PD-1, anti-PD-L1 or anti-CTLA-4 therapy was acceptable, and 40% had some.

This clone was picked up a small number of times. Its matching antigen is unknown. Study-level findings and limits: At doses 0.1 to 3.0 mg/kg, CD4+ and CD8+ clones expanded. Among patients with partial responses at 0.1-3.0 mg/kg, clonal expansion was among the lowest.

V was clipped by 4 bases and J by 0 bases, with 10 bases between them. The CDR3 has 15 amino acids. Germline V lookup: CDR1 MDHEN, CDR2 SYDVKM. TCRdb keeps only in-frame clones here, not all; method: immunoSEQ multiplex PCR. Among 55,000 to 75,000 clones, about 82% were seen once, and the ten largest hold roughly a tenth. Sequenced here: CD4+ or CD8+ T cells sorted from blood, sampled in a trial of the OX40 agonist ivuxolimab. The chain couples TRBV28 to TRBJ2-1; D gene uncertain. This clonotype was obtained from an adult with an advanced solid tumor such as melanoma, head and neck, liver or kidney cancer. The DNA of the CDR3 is TGTGCCAGCAGTTCCCTTTTCAGCTCCTACAATGAGCAGTTCTTC. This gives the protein CASSSLFSSYNEQFF.